These 3 T cell receptor beta chains originate from one sample sequenced in a study of cytomegalovirus exposure and HLA in healthy donors. PCR used 60 Vbeta primers and 13 Jbeta primers. Clones were read by immunoSEQ multiplex PCR, and TCRdb kept only the in-frame ones, dropping some. The sample has 110,000 or so clones; 69% are singletons. Sequencing was done on a sample of PBMCs. The receptors stem from a man younger than 45 in good health and CMV-seronegative.

The rearrangement links TRBV28 to TRBJ1-5; 9 bases match TRBD1. Trimming at V came to 4 bases and at J to 6 bases, leaving 4 bases not matched to a gene. This CDR3 has 14 residues. In germline, CDR1 is MDHEN, CDR2 SYDVKM. The CDR3 coding sequence is TGTGCCAGCAGTTCCGGGACAGGGACTCAGCCCCAGCATTTT. Translation: CASSSGTGTQPQHF.

This chain joins TRBV27 and TRBJ1-5; maybe TRBD1 (6 bases). The CDR3 sequence is 14 residues long. The germline V and J ends were trimmed by 6 bases and 9 bases, with 18 bases remaining between them. Per germline, CDR1 MNHEY and CDR2 SMNVEV (reference sequence). The CDR3 loop is CASRVSGGRGPQHF. The CDR3 DNA reads as TGTGCCAGCAGGGTCTCCGGGGGGCGAGGGCCCCAGCATTTT.

The chain links TRBV10-3 to TRBJ2-3; 8 nucleotides match TRBD2. With V trimmed by 4 bases and J by 0 bases, 3 bases remained unmatched. CDR1 is ENHRY and CDR2 is SYGVKD in the germline V gene. The length of the CDR3 is 15 residues. The CDR3 sequence is CAISGASGSTDTQYF. Written as DNA, the CDR3 is TGTGCCATCAGTGGGGCTAGCGGGAGCACAGATACGCAGTATTTT.